Detailed here is one T cell receptor beta chain. The antigen remains unidentified. This sample was included in a study of cytomegalovirus exposure and HLA in healthy donors. Trimming pared 0 bases from V and 4 bases from J, leaving 19 bases between. Germline lookup yields CDR1 LNHNV and CDR2 YYDKDF (reference sequence). This CDR3 has 18 residues. Study-wide findings and caveats: About 87% or about 30% of the time was how often most TCR beta V segments were productive, according to an earlier analysis. Most subjects' HLA-A and HLA-B alleles were reportedly predicted from TCR beta sequences.

PCR primers comprised 60 Vbeta and 13 Jbeta primers. The table came from immunoSEQ multiplex PCR; TCRdb's copy has only in-frame clones and leaves some out. The sample carries roughly 100,000 clones, approximately 82% recorded once. This clonotype was obtained from a man in his forties in good health and CMV-seropositive. Material for sequencing was PBMCs. The chain employs TRBV15 and TRBJ2-1, with D unresolved. This CDR3 reads CATSRDLRVQNPYNEQFF. The CDR3 DNA reads TGTGCCACCAGCAGAGATCTTCGGGTTCAGAATCCATACAATGAGCAGTTCTTC.